This T cell receptor (beta chain) was retrieved from a study of blood T cells in healthy people across ages. General study points: Reliance upon unsorted PBMCs precluded definitive naive versus antigen-experienced comparison.

Primers used in a second PCR of about 6 to 11 cycles were a sample-barcoded 5' primer and a J-beta primer mix. Via MiXCR, TCRdb re-called the 5' RACE reads, giving one row per CDR3 protein. The repertoire holds 550,000 to 750,000 distinct CDR3 sequences, with more than 20% as singletons. A minimum of 5 micrograms of total RNA was extracted per sample. This clonotype has more than one count but fewer than ten. The antigen remains unidentified. What was sequenced was blood. The receptor was isolated from a man between 65 and 79 years old in good health.

The CDR3 DNA reads TGTGCCAGCAGCCGGGTCCTCTCTGGGGCCAACGTCCTGACTTTC. Residues: CASSRVLSGANVLTF. The chain is built from TRBV7-3 and TRBJ2-6; D is unclear. CDR1 is SGHTA and CDR2 is FQGTGA in the germline V gene. CDR3 length: 15 residues. Between the trimmed V and J ends, which lost 5 bases and 0 bases, there was a span of 8 bases.